Included here is one TCR beta chain sequence, with context. These data come from a study of blood T cell repertoires in COVID-19. Data came from immunoSEQ multiplex PCR; TCRdb stores just in-frame clones and leaves some out. The table lists under 350,000 clones, more than 75% of them singletons. Cohort placement rested on clinical history that participants reported themselves. This clonotype was obtained from a young woman who had recovered from COVID-19. Sequencing was performed on PBMCs or T cells enriched from blood (not recorded which).

The CDR3 sequence is CASSFTRDSRNEQYF. CDR3 in DNA: TGTGCCAGCAGCTTCACCCGGGACAGTCGGAACGAGCAGTACTTC. The chain uses TRBV13 and TRBJ2-7; 7 bases line up with TRBD1. Germline CDR1 is PRHDT and CDR2 is FYEKMQ (reference sequence). This CDR3 region has 15 residues. V was clipped by 3 bases and J by 5 bases; unmatched bases: 10.